The 32 T cell receptor beta chains below all came from one sample that was sequenced in a study of cytomegalovirus exposure and HLA in healthy donors. The PCR ran on 60 Vbeta and 13 Jbeta primers. Some clones are missing from TCRdb's copy, which holds only in-frame ones; the method was immunoSEQ multiplex PCR. This repertoire shows more than 70,000 clones, around 80% found once; its top ten account for 4% to 5.5%. The sequencing input was PBMCs. The source is a young man in good health and CMV-seropositive.

This clone came up a few times. V usage is TRBV5-1 and J usage is TRBJ2-7, with 10 bases that match TRBD1. With 4 bases clipped from V and 4 bases from J, the junction kept 8 bases outside the gene matches. Germline values: CDR1 SGHRS, CDR2 YFSETQ. CDR3 length equals 15 residues. The CDR3 DNA sequence: TGCGCCAGCAGCCAGGACAGGGGGGGAGGATACGAGCAGTACTTC. Its protein is CASSQDRGGGYEQYF.

This chain connects TRBV13 to TRBJ2-1, with a weak D call TRBD1 (5 bases). The V gene's germline CDR1 is PRHDT and CDR2 FYEKMQ (reference sequence). The V gene lost 2 bases and the J gene lost 2 bases, with 7 bases spanning the gap. The CDR3 has 14 amino acids. The CDR3 nucleotides read TGTGCCAGCAGCTTATCAGGGACCTACAATGAGCAGTTCTTC. This gives the protein CASSLSGTYNEQFF.

The J gene is TRBJ2-7, the V gene TRBV13; TRBD2 might be the D (5 bases). Germline-derived CDR1 and CDR2 are PRHDT and FYEKMQ (reference sequence). CDR3 length: 12 residues. Trimming cost V 5 bases and J 8 bases, with 13 bases left between them. The CDR3 protein is CASSAPLGKQYF. The CDR3 bases are TGTGCCAGCAGCGCCCCACTCGGGAAGCAGTACTTC.

J is TRBJ2-3 and V is TRBV30; 7 bases line up with TRBD2. The CDR3 contains 16 residues. Per germline, CDR1 GTSNPN and CDR2 SVGIG (reference sequence). The V segment lost 0 bases and the J segment 6 bases; nucleotides outside the gene matches: 12. In DNA form, the CDR3 reads TGTGCCTGGAGTGTACCCACTAGCGTCCCTGGGGATACGCAGTATTTT. It is translated as CAWSVPTSVPGDTQYF.

The V call is TRBV6-1, the J call TRBJ1-2, with D possibly being TRBD1 (6 bases). CDR1 is MNHNS, CDR2 SASEGT, per germline. Trimming took 0 bases from V and 8 from J, leaving 13 bases between them. There are 14 residues in the CDR3. CDR3 region: CASSEAGGADGYTF. In DNA form, the CDR3 reads TGTGCCAGCAGTGAAGCGGGGGGGGCTGACGGCTACACCTTC.

J is TRBJ1-1 and V is TRBV29-1; D not certain. CDR1 and CDR2 from the germline V gene are SQVTM and ANQGSEA. CDR3 length equals 13 residues. V shed 5 bases and J shed 1 base, with 11 bases lying between them. The CDR3 loop is CSVLHTSNTEAFF. In nucleotides, the CDR3 is TGCAGCGTTCTCCACACCTCGAACACTGAAGCTTTCTTT. The full variable domain, its missing parts supplied by reference TRBV29-1 and TRBJ1-1, is SAVISQKPSRDICQRGTSLTIQCQVDSQVTMMFWYRQQPGQSLTLIATANQGSEATYESGFVIDKFPISRPNLTFSTLTVSNMSPEDSSIYLCSVLHTSNTEAFFGQGTRLTVV.

The chain links TRBV5-5 to TRBJ1-2, with D perhaps matching TRBD1 (5 bases). The CDR3 totals 15 residues. Germline V CDR1 and CDR2: SGHKS, YYEKEE (reference sequence). V was clipped by 4 bases and J by 0 bases, with 13 bases between them. DNA for the CDR3: TGTGCCAGCAGCCAACGCGCAGGGACTAACTATGGCTACACCTTC. Translation gives CASSQRAGTNYGYTF.

This chain joins TRBV6-5 and TRBJ1-2, with D perhaps TRBD1 (5 bases). CDR3 length: 13 residues. Germline V lookup: CDR1 MNHEY, CDR2 SVGAGI. V was pared by 7 bases and J by 2 bases, with 11 bases between. CDR3 sequence (DNA): TGTGCCAGCACCCTGGGGCCGAACTATGGCTACACCTTC. Protein product: CASTLGPNYGYTF.

The genes are TRBV11-3 and TRBJ2-5; D possibly corresponds to TRBD2 (6 bases). Germline CDR1 reads SGHNT; CDR2 reads YENEEA. The germline V and J ends were trimmed by 5 bases and 2 bases, with 6 bases remaining between them. CDR3 size: 12 residues. In nucleotides, the CDR3 is TGTGCCAGCAGCCGGGGGCAAGAGACCCAGTACTTC. As protein: CASSRGQETQYF. The full variable domain, rest sourced from reference TRBV11-3 and TRBJ2-5, is EAGVVQSPRYKIIEKKQPVAFWCNPISGHNTLYWYLQNLGQGPELLIRYENEEAVDDSQLPKDRFSAERLKGVDSTLKIQPAELGDSAVYLCASSRGQETQYFGPGTRLLVL.

This clone was observed a few times. The chain links TRBV5-1 to TRBJ1-2; a weak D match, TRBD1 (6 bases). This CDR3 contains 14 residues. Germline loops: CDR1 SGHRS, CDR2 YFSETQ. V gave up 4 bases and J gave up 7 bases, with 17 bases separating them. CDR3 loop: CASSPSGGAGGYTF. CDR3 in DNA: TGCGCCAGCAGCCCCAGCGGGGGCGCGGGTGGCTACACCTTC.

This chain joins TRBV9 and TRBJ2-5; D unclear. Germline CDR1 SGDLS, CDR2 YYNGEE. The CDR3 loop spans 13 amino acids. Deletions cut 0 bases from V and 4 bases from J, with 7 bases between. This CDR3 is CASSVAPGETQYF. CDR3 DNA: TGTGCCAGCAGCGTAGCCCCAGGAGAGACCCAGTACTTC.

In this sample, this clone turned up a few times. The V and J genes are TRBV19 and TRBJ1-4; D not resolved. Germline CDR1 reads LNHDA; CDR2 reads SQIVND (reference sequence). The V end lost 8 bases, the J end lost 6 bases, and 4 bases lay between the germline ends. The CDR3 totals 10 residues. The CDR3 nucleotides are TGTGCCAGTCGGGATGAAAAACTGTTTTTT. Amino acids: CASRDEKLFF. The variable domain in full, with the rest retrieved from reference TRBV19 and TRBJ1-4, is DGGITQSPKYLFRKEGQNVTLSCEQNLNHDAMYWYRQDPGQGLRLIYYSQIVNDFQKGDIAEGYSVSREKKESFPLTVTSAQKNPTAFYLCASRDEKLFFGSGTQLSVL.

The rearrangement links TRBV5-1 to TRBJ2-2; 7 bases match TRBD2. The germline gives CDR1 SGHRS, CDR2 YFSETQ. This CDR3 has 15 amino acids. With 0 bases clipped from V and 3 bases from J, the junction kept 2 bases outside the gene matches. The chain's CDR3 is CASSLGRGDTGELFF. The CDR3 DNA reads as TGCGCCAGCAGCTTGGGCCGGGGGGACACCGGGGAGCTGTTTTTT.

V gene TRBV7-3 combines with J gene TRBJ2-3; no firm D call. This CDR3 has 12 residues. Germline V gives CDR1 SGHTA, CDR2 FQGTGA. Deletions cut 3 bases from V and 8 bases from J, with 9 bases between. Here the CDR3 DNA reads TGTGCCAGCAGCTTGGAAGCGACTACGCAGTATTTT. This translates into CASSLEATTQYF.

The chain is built from TRBV25-1 and TRBJ1-1, with D unresolved. The CDR3 is made up of 13 amino acids. V gave up 1 base and J gave up 3 bases, with 6 bases separating them. CDR1 and CDR2 (germline): MGHDK, SYGVNS. The CDR3 region is CASSESVYTEAFF. DNA of the CDR3: TGTGCCAGCAGTGAATCAGTTTACACTGAAGCTTTCTTT.

J is TRBJ1-4 and V is TRBV30; a weak D match, TRBD1 (5 bases). Between the trimmed V and J ends, which lost 2 bases and 10 bases, there was a span of 11 bases. CDR1 is GTSNPN and CDR2 is SVGIG in the germline V gene (reference sequence). The CDR3 runs 12 residues. In nucleotides, the CDR3 is TGTGCCTGGAGTCACGGGGGGGGAAAACTGTTTTTT. Translating gives CAWSHGGGKLFF.

The chain combines TRBV11-2 with TRBJ2-7, with D perhaps TRBD1 (6 bases). The CDR3 sequence is 14 residues long. V lost 6 bases, J lost 2 bases, and 14 bases lay in between. The germline gives CDR1 SGHAT, CDR2 FQNNGV. CDR3 nucleotides: TGTGCCAGCAGTTTGAGTAAGGGGGCCTACGAGCAGTACGTC. As protein: CASSLSKGAYEQYV.

CDR3 DNA sequence: TGTGCCAGCACCGGGACAGCCCATGGCTACACCTTC. Translated, it gives CASTGTAHGYTF. The chain employs TRBV5-4 and TRBJ1-2; 7 bases map to TRBD1. The CDR3 totals 12 residues. The V and J ends lost 6 bases and 6 bases, in that order; junction bases with no gene match: 5. CDR1 SGHNT and CDR2 YYREEE come from the germline V gene (reference sequence).

The rearrangement links TRBV4-1 to TRBJ2-1; 13 bases are a match to TRBD2. The germline CDR1 and CDR2 sequences are MGHRA and YSYEKL. The CDR3 is 17 residues long. The J segment lost 7 bases and the V segment lost 4 bases, leaving 10 bases of the junction unmatched. CDR3 in DNA: TGCGCCAGCAGCCGGGGGGGACTAGCGGGGCTTGGGAATGAGCAGTTCTTC. It translates to CASSRGGLAGLGNEQFF.

The chain carries TRBV27 and TRBJ1-1, with D perhaps matching TRBD1 (6 bases). This CDR3 spans 13 amino acids. Trimming pared 7 bases from V and 5 bases from J, leaving 14 bases between. Germline assignment: CDR1 MNHEY and CDR2 SMNVEV (reference sequence). The CDR3 coding sequence is TGTGCCAGCAAGGTCGGGGGGCGGACTGAAGCTTTCTTT. It translates to CASKVGGRTEAFF.

This clone was detected once. The rearrangement joins TRBV30 to TRBJ2-7, with D tentatively TRBD2 (5 bases). Trimming took off 3 bases at V and 2 bases at J, with 8 bases between the two ends. Germline CDR1 GTSNPN, CDR2 SVGIG (reference sequence). The CDR3 spans 12 residues. The CDR3: CAWRGRAYEQYF. Here the CDR3 DNA reads TGTGCCTGGAGAGGGCGGGCCTACGAGCAGTACTTC.

The V and J genes are TRBV6-5 and TRBJ2-1, with 9 bases lining up with TRBD1. Germline V lookup: CDR1 MNHEY, CDR2 SVGAGI. The CDR3 has 15 residues. The ends lost 8 bases at V and 8 bases at J; junction bases unmatched: 13. For the CDR3, the DNA is TGTGCCAGCGCCGTCACAGGGGGCAGGGGGGATGAGCAGTTCTTC. It translates to CASAVTGGRGDEQFF.

The rearrangement joins TRBV7-2 to TRBJ1-4; no clear D gene. V lost 2 bases and J lost 0, with 7 bases in between. Germline lookup yields CDR1 SGHTA and CDR2 FQGNSA. This CDR3 comprises 15 residues. The CDR3 sequence: CASSLIRTTNEKLFF. The CDR3 DNA reads TGTGCCAGCAGCTTAATCAGGACAACTAATGAAAAACTGTTTTTT.

The CDR3 DNA reads as TGTGCCAGCAGTTTACCCACAGGCTCCTACGAGCAGTACTTC. This codes for CASSLPTGSYEQYF. V usage is TRBV28 and J usage is TRBJ2-7, with D perhaps matching TRBD1 (5 bases). The germline V gene has CDR1 MDHEN and CDR2 SYDVKM. Trimming took 2 bases from V and 0 from J, leaving 8 bases between them. This CDR3 is 14 amino acids long.

Here the CDR3 DNA reads TGTGCCAGCTCACGCGCCGGGACAGGGGAATATGGCTACACCTTC. Protein sequence: CASSRAGTGEYGYTF. The V call is TRBV18, the J call TRBJ1-2, with 10 positions matching TRBD1. J gave up 5 bases and V 4 bases, and 7 bases lay outside the gene matches. In germline, CDR1 is KGHSH, CDR2 LQKENI. This CDR3 region has 15 residues.

The rearrangement joins TRBV20-1 to TRBJ2-7; D gene unclear. Between the trimmed V and J ends, which lost 3 bases and 4 bases, there was a span of 7 bases. The V gene's germline CDR1 is DFQATT and CDR2 SNEGSKA (reference sequence). The CDR3 runs to 11 residues. The CDR3 DNA follows: TGCAGTGCTAGGCCTATTTACGAGCAGTACTTC. Its protein is CSARPIYEQYF.

The chain carries TRBV28 and TRBJ1-4, with D perhaps TRBD1 (5 bases). CDR3 length: 11 amino acids. The germline V and J ends were trimmed by 6 bases and 12 bases, with 11 bases remaining between them. Germline CDR1 is MDHEN and CDR2 is SYDVKM. In DNA, the CDR3 is TGTGCCAGCAGGATCGTAGGGGAACTGTTTTTT. It codes for CASRIVGELFF.

V and J are TRBV25-1 and TRBJ2-5; D remains unclear. The CDR3 spans 13 residues. Germline CDR1 reads MGHDK; CDR2 reads SYGVNS. The germline V and J ends were trimmed by 3 bases and 5 bases, with 10 bases remaining between them. The CDR3 DNA reads as TGTGCCAGCAGTGACGAATGGCGGGAGACCCAGTACTTC. This translates into CASSDEWRETQYF. The full variable domain, rest sourced from reference TRBV25-1 and TRBJ2-5, is EADIYQTPRYLVIGTGKKITLECSQTMGHDKMYWYQQDPGMELHLIHYSYGVNSTEKGDLSSESTVSRIRTEHFPLTLESARPSHTSQYLCASSDEWRETQYFGPGTRLLVL.

V gene TRBV4-2 combines with J gene TRBJ2-5; 9 nucleotides match TRBD1. CDR1 and CDR2 from the germline V gene are LGHNA and YNFKEQ. Trimming took 3 bases from V and 7 from J; bases not matched to a gene: 6. This CDR3 has 14 amino acids. CDR3: CASSQNRGLGTQYF. CDR3 coding DNA: TGTGCCAGCAGCCAGAACAGGGGGCTTGGGACCCAGTACTTC.

This clone was observed a few times. J is TRBJ1-3 and V is TRBV4-1; no clear D. In germline, CDR1 is MGHRA, CDR2 YSYEKL. With 1 base removed from V and 8 bases from J, the gap between germline ends came to 9 bases. The CDR3 is 13 residues long. The CDR3 loop reads CASSQGATDTIYF. Here the CDR3 DNA reads TGCGCCAGCAGCCAAGGGGCCACCGACACCATATATTTT.

This sequence joins TRBV10-3 and TRBJ2-7; 7 bases agree with TRBD2. The V gene end was trimmed by 4 bases and the J gene end by 6 bases; junction bases not matched to a gene: 3. Looked up from germline, CDR1 is ENHRY and CDR2 is SYGVKD. The CDR3 runs to 12 residues. The CDR3 region has the DNA TGTGCCATCAGTGCCAGGGAGGGCGAGCAGTACTTC. Translation: CAISAREGEQYF.

This clone was seen only a few times. V usage is TRBV7-9 and J usage is TRBJ2-7, with 9 bases that match TRBD1. The CDR3 consists of 12 residues. The V gene end was trimmed by 10 bases and the J gene end by 1 base; junction bases not matched to a gene: 2. Germline assignment: CDR1 SEHNR and CDR2 FQNEAQ (reference sequence). The CDR3 DNA reads TGTGCCACCGGGACAGGGTCCTACGAGCAGTACTTC. Its translation is CATGTGSYEQYF. The variable domain in full, completed from reference TRBV7-9 and TRBJ2-7, reads DTGVSQNPRHKITKRGQNVTFRCDPISEHNRLYWYRQTLGQGPEFLTYFQNEAQLEKSRLLSDRFSAERPKGSFSTLEIQRTEQGDSAMYLCATGTGSYEQYFGPGTRLTVT.